A selection of T cell receptor beta chains follows, all from one sample in a study of blood T cell repertoires in COVID-19. Profiling relied on immunoSEQ multiplex PCR, and the TCRdb table lists in-frame clones only, not all of them. Of about 82,000 clones in the sample, approximately 90% were seen once. Sequencing used PBMCs or T cells enriched from blood (not recorded which). The receptors originated from a woman between 50 and 59 years old with acute COVID-19. CDR3s include the opening cysteine and the closing phenylalanine or tryptophan. D genes are given only for firm matches. Some rows have no size entry. The others give once, few or many, or a class for an expanded clone.

TRBD2	TRBV7-2	TRBJ2-1	-	TGTGCCAGCAGCCCTCGACTAGCGGCTACCTACAATGAGCAGTTCTTC	CASSPRLAATYNEQFF
-	TRBV30	TRBJ1-6	-	TGTGCCTTGGCCCGGGGGGCAGTCTATAATTCACCCCTCCACTTT	CALARGAVYNSPLHF
TRBD1	TRBV19	TRBJ1-2	-	TGTGCCAGTAGGGGGGACAGGGGGCGTAATGGCTACACCTTC	CASRGDRGRNGYTF
TRBD2	TRBV4-2	TRBJ2-1	-	TGTGCCAGCAGCCAAGACCCTAGCGGGAGTAACAATGAGCAGTTCTTC	CASSQDPSGSNNEQFF
TRBD1	TRBV11-2	TRBJ1-1	-	TGTGCCAGCAATCCGGGACAGGGGTCTGAAGCTTTCTTT	CASNPGQGSEAFF
-	TRBV21-1	TRBJ2-5	-	TGTGCCAGCAGCAAAAAAACCCCCGCGACTACGAGGGAGACCCAGTACTTC	CASSKKTPATTRETQYF
-	TRBV4-1	TRBJ2-1	few	TGCGCCAGCAGCCAAGGCGAGGGCCTCGGCGAGCAGTTCTTC	CASSQGEGLGEQFF
-	TRBV2	TRBJ1-2	-	TGTGCCAGCAGTGAGCTCTGGGCAGGCAACTATGGCTACACCTTC	CASSELWAGNYGYTF
-	TRBV6-1	TRBJ1-3	-	TGTGCCAGCAGTGCCCCCTGGGGCATCTCTGGAAACACCATATATTTT	CASSAPWGISGNTIYF
TRBD1	TRBV24-1	TRBJ1-3	-	TGTGCCACCAGCGCACAGGGGCGTGGAAACACCATATATTTT	CATSAQGRGNTIYF
-	TRBV7-2	TRBJ2-3	-	TGTGCCAGCGGGAATAGCGGACCAGGGGATACGCAGTATTTT	CASGNSGPGDTQYF
-	TRBV2	TRBJ2-5	-	TGTGCCAGCAGAAATTCGACAGTCCAAGAGACCCAGTACTTC	CASRNSTVQETQYF
-	TRBV4-3	TRBJ1-1	-	TGCGCCAGCAGCCAAGTTAGACACCTCAACACTGAAGCTTTCTTT	CASSQVRHLNTEAFF
TRBD1	TRBV19	TRBJ2-5	-	TGTGCCAGTAGTATGGTTTTGGGGACAGGGGGAGAGACCCAGTACTTC	CASSMVLGTGGETQYF
-	TRBV9	TRBJ1-1	-	TGTGCCAGCAGCGAGAGCGGGAACACTGAAGCTTTCTTT	CASSESGNTEAFF
-	TRBV29-1	TRBJ1-1	-	TGCAGCGTTTGGGGGGAGGGGAACACTGAAGCTTTCTTT	CSVWGEGNTEAFF
TRBD2	TRBV5-1	TRBJ2-2	-	TGCGCCAGCAGCTCCGGGACTAGCGGGGGCCTCGGGGAGCTGTTTTTT	CASSSGTSGGLGELFF
TRBD1	TRBV7-2	TRBJ2-3	-	TGTGCCAGCAGCCGTACTAACTTACAGGGGTCAGAGGATACGCAGTATTTT	CASSRTNLQGSEDTQYF
TRBD1	TRBV30	TRBJ2-6	-	TGTGCCTGGAGTATTACCGGGACAGGGGTTGGGGCCAACGTCCTGACTTTC	CAWSITGTGVGANVLTF
-	TRBV1	TRBJ2-1	-	TGCACCAGCAGCCAAGGACTAGCGGGAAACAATGAGCAGTTCTTC	CTSSQGLAGNNEQFF
TRBD1	TRBV19	TRBJ1-6	-	TGTGCCAGTAGCCGACAGGGGCCGGATAATTCACCCCTCCACTTT	CASSRQGPDNSPLHF
TRBD2	TRBV2	TRBJ2-3	-	TGTGCCAGCACCTTACAGGGACTAGACTCAGATACGCAGTATTTT	CASTLQGLDSDTQYF
-	TRBV7-9	TRBJ2-2	once	TGTACAGTAACGAACACCGGGGAGCTGTTTTTT	CTVTNTGELFF
TRBD2	TRBV7-2	TRBJ2-5	-	TGTGCCAGCAGCTTAGGCGGGAGGGTTGAGACCCAGTACTTC	CASSLGGRVETQYF
-	TRBV18	TRBJ2-4	-	TGTGCCAGCTCACCGATCTGGGGCAGCAAAAACATTCAGTACTTC	CASSPIWGSKNIQYF
-	TRBV12-3/TRBV12-4	TRBJ2-3	-	TGTGCCAGCAGTCCATCAGATACGCAGTATTTT	CASSPSDTQYF
-	TRBV7-2	TRBJ2-7	-	TGTGCCAGCAGCTCCGGGACACCTTCGGTCGAGCAGTACTTC	CASSSGTPSVEQYF
TRBD2	TRBV3-1/TRBV3-2	TRBJ2-1	-	TGTGCCAGCAGCCAACCATCTCGACTAGCGGGAGTTCCCAATGAGCAGTTCTTC	CASSQPSRLAGVPNEQFF
-	TRBV6-5	TRBJ2-7	-	TGTGCCAGCAGGGCTTTGACGGGAGCCTACGAGCAGTACTTC	CASRALTGAYEQYF
-	TRBV5-6	TRBJ2-7	-	TGTGCCAGCAGCTTGAACAGAGTCCACGAGCAGTACTTC	CASSLNRVHEQYF
-	TRBV30	TRBJ1-1	-	TGTGCCTGGAGGTGGGTAGGGGCGGACACTGAAGCTTTCTTT	CAWRWVGADTEAFF
TRBD2	TRBV6-5	TRBJ2-1	-	TGTGCCAGCAGTTACGAACTAGCGGGAGGGGTTAATGAGCAGTTCTTC	CASSYELAGGVNEQFF
TRBD2	TRBV11-3	TRBJ2-1	-	TGTGCCAGCAGCTTGAGCAGCGGGGAATCCGAAGAGCAGTTCTTC	CASSLSSGESEEQFF
TRBD2	TRBV20-1	TRBJ2-3	once	TGCAGTGCTAGTACTAGCGGGAGGCACCTCACAGATACGCAGTATTTT	CSASTSGRHLTDTQYF
-	TRBV6-5	TRBJ1-1	-	TGTGCCAGCAGGGGGCCGAAAGCTTTCTTT	CASRGPKAFF
TRBD1	TRBV11-3	TRBJ2-1	-	TGTGCCAGCAGCTTAGGTGGGACAGGGAACAATGAGCAGTTCTTC	CASSLGGTGNNEQFF
TRBD1	TRBV15	TRBJ2-7	-	TGTGCCACCAGCGGAGCCGGGACAGGGGGGACCCACGAGCAGTACTTC	CATSGAGTGGTHEQYF
TRBD2	TRBV7-3	TRBJ2-3	-	TGTGCCAGCAGCTTAAGCGGGAGCTCAGATACGCAGTATTTT	CASSLSGSSDTQYF
-	TRBV30	TRBJ1-2	-	TGTGCCTGGAGTTCAGGCGTTGGCTACACCTTC	CAWSSGVGYTF
-	TRBV3-1/TRBV3-2	TRBJ2-5	-	TGTGCCAGCAGCCGCGCCGGGAGACGAGAGACCCAGTACTTC	CASSRAGRRETQYF
-	TRBV4-1	TRBJ1-5	-	TGCGCCAGCAGCCAAGTGCAAGAGGGTCGGCAGCCCCAGCATTTT	CASSQVQEGRQPQHF
TRBD2	TRBV6-6	TRBJ2-1	-	TGTGCCAGCAACCTTAATGCGGCGGGAGGGTACAATGAGCAGTTCTTC	CASNLNAAGGYNEQFF
TRBD2	TRBV18	TRBJ2-1	-	TGTGCCAGCTCACTCGGACTAGCGCCTTCCGACAATGAGCAGTTCTTC	CASSLGLAPSDNEQFF
TRBD2	TRBV9	TRBJ2-5	-	TGTGCCAGCAGCGTAGATGGCGGGGGGCAAGAGACCCAGTACTTC	CASSVDGGGQETQYF
TRBD1	TRBV2	TRBJ1-2	-	TGTGCCAGCAGTTTGGACAGGGAAGCGGGCGGCTACACCTTC	CASSLDREAGGYTF
TRBD1	TRBV19	TRBJ1-6	-	TGTGCCAGTAGTATACTAGGAACGACAGGGACAGTTTCACCCCTCCACTTT	CASSILGTTGTVSPLHF
-	TRBV24-1	TRBJ1-1	-	TGTGCCACCAGTGACCCACTTCGAGGTACTGAAGCTTTCTTT	CATSDPLRGTEAFF
TRBD1	TRBV30	TRBJ2-7	-	TGTGCCTGGAGCGGGACAGGGGGTCCCCTCTACGGGGAGCAGTACTTC	CAWSGTGGPLYGEQYF
-	TRBV6-2/TRBV6-3	TRBJ2-7	-	TGTGCCAGCAGTTACTCCCAGCGGAACTCCTACGAGCAGTACTTC	CASSYSQRNSYEQYF
TRBD1	TRBV5-1	TRBJ1-5	-	TGCGCCAGCAGCTTGGGGGACAGGGGGGGCAATCAGCCCCAGCATTTT	CASSLGDRGGNQPQHF
-	TRBV4-1	TRBJ1-1	-	TGCGCCAGCAGCCACCCCGACAGCTACACTGAAGCTTTCTTT	CASSHPDSYTEAFF
TRBD1	TRBV29-1	TRBJ1-4	-	TGCAGCGTTGATTGGACAGGGGATGAAAAACTGTTTTTT	CSVDWTGDEKLFF
-	TRBV20-1	TRBJ1-4	-	TGCAGTGCTAGTTTCCCAACGGAGGGTGAAAAACTGTTTTTT	CSASFPTEGEKLFF
-	TRBV5-1	TRBJ1-1	-	TGCGCCAGCAGCTTGGTAGAGTATAGTGAAGCTTTCTTT	CASSLVEYSEAFF
-	TRBV21-1	TRBJ1-4	-	TGTGCCAGCAGCAAATGGAGGCTGTCTAATGAAAAACTGTTTTTT	CASSKWRLSNEKLFF
-	TRBV14	TRBJ1-1	-	TGTGCCAGCAGCCAGGGTCAGGGAACTGAAGCTTTCTTT	CASSQGQGTEAFF
-	TRBV7-3	TRBJ1-6	-	TGTGCCAGCAGCCCAGGGAGGGCATTCGGTTCACCCCTCCACTTT	CASSPGRAFGSPLHF
-	TRBV18	TRBJ2-6	-	TGTGCCAGCTCACCAACAGGGACCGGGGCCAACGTCCTGACTTTC	CASSPTGTGANVLTF
-	TRBV19	TRBJ1-2	-	TGTGCCAGTAGTATGGTACGGTACGCTAACTATGGCTACACCTTC	CASSMVRYANYGYTF
TRBD1	TRBV5-6	TRBJ1-2	once	TGTGCCAGCAGCCTATTTCTGACAGGGGGATCCCCCTATGGCTACACCTTC	CASSLFLTGGSPYGYTF